The entry below describes one T cell receptor beta chain. The specificity of this receptor is unknown. Base qualities were left out, and no much larger clone turns up one base away. These data come from a study of long-term antiretroviral therapy in people with HIV (dated by TCRdb to 2022 to 2024). Study-level background: The earliest samples were collected about a decade before the 2015 WHO recommendation for immediate ART, when ART was typically delayed until CD4 counts fell. Whether ART initiation and durable HIV suppression were associated with changes in peripheral blood TRB repertoire composition and diversity was tested in a retrospective serial study. From some 33 adults with confirmed HIV infection, the cohort provided some 200 cryopreserved PBMC samples, gathered serially across a mean of approximately six years (range 1-12). Among the approximately 27 participants with HIV, eleven were female. Test extractions of a monoclonal T-cell line alongside approximately 36 polyclonal samples showed no cross-contamination during QIAcube processing.

The immunoSEQ hsTCRB v3.0 assay was used at survey level resolution to sequence the TRB variable region. A depth of 40,000-50,000 T-cell genomes per sample was targeted for TRB sequencing. An Illumina MiSeq with a v3 150-cycle kit was used to sequence the pooled TRB libraries. From the authors' description of their analysis: Repertoire analysis was performed in R inside a reproducible Nextflow workflow that covered QC, data transformation and analysis. Custom analyses were implemented in LymphoSeq2, an R package for AIRR-Seq data exploration. After excluding a few samples that yielded fewer than 5000 total TRB sequences, under 200 HIV repertoires remained for analysis. Among the 180 to 200 HIV repertoires that were kept, 59 were collected before ART initiation and over 120 were collected after ART initiation. Repertoires were downsampled to 5000 TRB nucleotide sequences, with summary statistics averaged over 100 downsampling iterations. Only TRB sequences with CDR3 regions of at least seven amino acids were retained for analysis. Two measures captured diversity: a Shannon entropy-derived clonality score and the Gini coefficient. In the repertoire networks, any two of the top 5000 CDR3 amino acid sequences were connected whenever the two sequences differed by an edit distance of one. For TRB CDR3 amino acid sequences, GLIPH2 was used to predict antigen specificity groups and MHC restriction. To flag known associations with CMV, EBV, HIV or tissue antigens, CDR3 amino acid sequences were compared against VDJdb and McPAS-TCR. Pre-ART, post-ART and control groups were compared with Wilcoxon signed-rank tests and Holm-Bonferroni correction. Not all clones reach the TCRdb copy of this immuneACCESS table, which keeps in-frame sequences only. Checked studies attribute under half of the gap to unresolved V genes and leave the rest unexplained. V, J and clone size are taken as reported in that table, and D and trimming were inferred from the DNA itself. In all, the sample holds about 25,000 clones, and less than 80% of those were seen once. The ten largest clonotypes hold 10% to 12% of the sample.

The CDR1 and CDR2 encoded by the germline V gene (reference sequence) are SEHNR and FQNEAQ. Reading from cysteine to phenylalanine, the CDR3 counts 14 amino acids. Just the 42-base CDR3 DNA is kept, in frame starting at base 1. Trimmed from V: 4 bases; trimmed from J: 5 bases; junction bases lacking a gene match: 3. Overall study outcomes, separate from this receptor: CDR3 length ranges in HIV repertoires were narrower than in controls, and network structure suggested an antigen-experienced repertoire with only a slight naive shift after ART. Owing to limited PBMC availability, only the TCR beta chain was sequenced, without alpha chain pairing. Expanded TRB clones identified before ART initiation dominated the repertoire at all time points, although this dominance fluctuated and declined in many PLHIV after ART. Starting ART was linked to a significant rise in TRB diversity, yet even with long-term ART the diversity remained significantly lower than in transplant donor controls. Samples dated from about 2003 to 2018, and the ART regimens used may be less effective than current ones. Because cell numbers in pre-ART samples were limited, unsorted PBMC were profiled instead of sorted CD4+ and CD8+ T cells. No data were available on ART adherence, viral resistance or therapy changes, limiting inferences about post-ART repertoire changes.

To be included, a participant needed at least one PBMC sample from before ART initiation plus at least two post-ART samples. All participants with HIV were treated in the United States of America. Before DNA extraction, cryopreserved samples of about 0.95-11 million PBMC were thawed and then washed. At the time of the earliest PBMC sample, participants with HIV were aged between about 23 and 54 years. PBMC samples were contributed by each participant from 1-4 timepoints before ART initiation and 2-8 timepoints after ART initiation, with a median of 7 samples. Serial HIV viral load, CD4+ T-cell count, ART history and demographic data were obtained for every participant. Genomic DNA was extracted from unsorted PBMC with a Qiagen kit on a QIAcube, with processing performed in batches of 12 samples.

This receptor chain uses TRBV7-9 and TRBJ2-1, and TRBD2 matches 9 of the central bases. Here the sequenced sample was unsorted PBMCs, taken 1.1 years before starting antiretroviral therapy. The receptor's source is a middle-aged woman with HIV. The CDR3 loop reads CASSSIAGDNEQFF. The nucleotide sequence reads TGTGCCAGCAGCTCCATAGCGGGAGACAATGAGCAGTTCTTC.